The rows below give T cell receptor beta chains drawn from one sample of a study of spatial heterogeneity in lung cancer. TCRdb used MiXCR to reprocess the 5' RACE reads, holding one entry per CDR3 protein. The table has some 47,000 distinct CDR3 sequences, approximately 7.6% seen once; the top ten hold roughly an eighth. The source material was PBMCs, sampled at surgery. The receptors originated from a female donor with early-stage non-small cell lung cancer. Each CDR3 is given with its conserved first and last residue. Fields, in order: V gene, clone size, J gene, D gene, CDR3 protein, CDR3 DNA. D genes are given only for firm matches. Only some rows state a clone size, as once, few, many or a class for expanded clones.

TRBV5-7	-	TRBJ2-2	TRBD1	CASSRTGGAVTGELFF	TGTGCCAGCAGCAGAACAGGGGGCGCAGTCACCGGGGAGCTGTTTTTT
TRBV7-2	few	TRBJ1-1	-	CASSPRADTEAFF	TGTGCCAGCAGCCCCCGGGCCGACACTGAAGCTTTCTTT
TRBV29-1	many	TRBJ2-1	-	CSVGTSFYNEQFF	TGCAGCGTTGGAACTTCTTTTTACAATGAGCAGTTCTTC
TRBV28	few	TRBJ2-7	TRBD1	CASRPGLGQGYEQYF	TGTGCCAGCAGGCCCGGTCTGGGACAGGGCTACGAGCAGTACTTC
TRBV7-9	many	TRBJ2-2	-	CASSPTTGELFF	TGTGCCAGCAGCCCAACTACCGGGGAGCTGTTTTTT
TRBV10-3	-	TRBJ2-2	-	CAISESEAGELFF	TGTGCCATCAGTGAGTCCGAGGCCGGGGAGCTGTTTTTT
TRBV3-1	many	TRBJ1-5	-	CASSQRGNQPQHF	TGTGCCAGCAGCCAACGGGGCAATCAGCCCCAGCATTTT
TRBV2	few	TRBJ2-1	TRBD2	CASRTSGGWNEQFF	TGTGCCAGTCGGACTAGCGGGGGGTGGAATGAGCAGTTCTTC
TRBV20-1	-	TRBJ1-2	TRBD1	CSAPSGGSGYTF	TGCAGTGCTCCCTCAGGGGGGAGCGGCTACACCTTC
TRBV11-2	-	TRBJ1-4	-	CASSVDRNEKLFF	TGTGCCAGCAGCGTGGACAGAAATGAAAAACTGTTTTTT
TRBV20-1	few	TRBJ2-2	TRBD1	CSARLKNRGDTGELFF	TGCAGTGCTAGACTAAAAAACAGGGGGGACACCGGGGAGCTGTTTTTT
TRBV5-5	many	TRBJ2-1	TRBD1	CASSFAGGSYNEQFF	TGTGCCAGCAGCTTCGCAGGGGGCTCCTACAATGAGCAGTTCTTC
TRBV7-3	few	TRBJ2-3	TRBD1	CASSSASRDRSPYPGTQYF	TGTGCCAGCAGCTCGGCGTCCCGGGACAGGAGCCCGTATCCTGGTACGCAGTATTTT
TRBV5-1	-	TRBJ2-7	-	CASSLSQHEQYF	TGCGCCAGCAGCTTGAGCCAGCACGAGCAGTACTTC
TRBV18	-	TRBJ1-5	-	CASSPTPLRGSNQPQHF	TGTGCCAGCTCACCGACTCCCCTCAGGGGAAGCAATCAGCCCCAGCATTTT
TRBV29-1	many	TRBJ2-5	-	CSVQRAGLKETQYF	TGCAGCGTGCAGCGGGCGGGGTTAAAGGAGACCCAGTACTTC
TRBV12-3/TRBV12-4	many	TRBJ2-5	TRBD1	CASSLTGQGYGTQYF	TGTGCCAGCAGTTTAACGGGACAGGGGTATGGGACCCAGTACTTC
TRBV6-2/TRBV6-3	few	TRBJ2-3	TRBD2	CASRNSLAGFYTDTQYF	TGTGCCAGCCGAAATTCTCTAGCGGGGTTTTACACAGATACGCAGTATTTT
TRBV15	few	TRBJ2-3	-	CATSGDEARGQYF	TGTGCCACCAGCGGGGACGAGGCCCGGGGGCAGTATTTT
TRBV2	-	TRBJ1-1	-	CASSRLTAEAFF	TGTGCCAGCAGCCGACTGACAGCGGAAGCTTTCTTT
TRBV6-1	many	TRBJ2-7	-	CASAGWSYEQYF	TGTGCCAGCGCAGGGTGGTCCTACGAGCAGTACTTC
TRBV7-9	few	TRBJ2-3	-	CASPAGASTDTQYF	TGTGCCAGCCCGGCGGGGGCAAGCACAGATACGCAGTATTTT
TRBV19	many	TRBJ2-5	-	CASSSGGTPYQETQYF	TGTGCCAGTAGTTCCGGGGGCACTCCCTACCAAGAGACCCAGTACTTC
TRBV23-1	-	TRBJ1-5	TRBD1	CASSQSWRTGDQPQHF	TGCGCCAGCAGTCAATCTTGGCGGACAGGCGATCAGCCCCAGCATTTT
TRBV19	many	TRBJ2-1	-	CASMNRGQGGNEQFF	TGTGCCAGTATGAACCGCGGACAGGGAGGGAATGAGCAGTTCTTC
TRBV12-3/TRBV12-4	-	TRBJ2-2	TRBD2	CASGLAGSNTGELFF	TGTGCCAGCGGGCTAGCGGGTTCGAACACCGGGGAGCTGTTTTTT
TRBV27	many	TRBJ1-6	TRBD1	CASSFSGTGGGSPLHF	TGTGCCAGCAGTTTCTCCGGGACAGGGGGCGGTTCACCCCTCCACTTT
TRBV3-1	few	TRBJ2-4	-	CASSPWLAKNIQYF	TGTGCCAGCAGCCCGTGGTTAGCCAAAAACATTCAGTACTTC
TRBV11-1	-	TRBJ2-7	-	CASEGGSYEQYF	TGTGCCAGCGAAGGGGGCTCCTACGAGCAGTACTTC
TRBV5-1	few	TRBJ2-2	-	CASSSAGTKRTGELFF	TGCGCCAGCAGCTCCGCCGGGACAAAGAGGACCGGGGAGCTGTTTTTT
TRBV20-1	many	TRBJ1-2	-	CSGQPWDYGYTF	TGCAGTGGACAGCCCTGGGACTATGGCTACACCTTC
TRBV2	-	TRBJ2-6	-	CASRPTVSGANVLTF	TGTGCCAGCAGGCCCACAGTCTCTGGGGCCAACGTCCTGACTTTC
TRBV7-8	medium-sized	TRBJ1-5	-	CASSFLHQPQHF	TGTGCCAGCAGCTTTCTCCATCAGCCCCAGCATTTT
TRBV5-1	many	TRBJ1-2	-	CASSSRQNYGYTF	TGCGCCAGCAGCTCACGACAGAACTATGGCTACACCTTC
TRBV19	-	TRBJ2-3	TRBD1	CASNPTGGTDTQYF	TGTGCCAGTAACCCGACAGGGGGCACAGATACGCAGTATTTT
TRBV29-1	few	TRBJ1-2	-	CSVDVVGGSSGYTF	TGCAGCGTTGACGTGGTGGGGGGATCGAGTGGCTACACCTTC
TRBV11-2	many	TRBJ2-5	-	CASSPAGGTAQETQYF	TGTGCCAGCAGCCCCGCCGGGGGGACAGCACAAGAGACCCAGTACTTC
TRBV11-2	few	TRBJ1-4	-	CASSLGAATNEKLFF	TGTGCCAGCAGCTTAGGCGCCGCAACTAATGAAAAACTGTTTTTT
TRBV5-6	few	TRBJ2-5	TRBD2	CAHNRGLAGGNYQETQYF	TGTGCCCACAACAGGGGGCTAGCGGGGGGTAATTACCAAGAGACCCAGTACTTC
TRBV28	-	TRBJ1-3	TRBD1	CASKRQGAYGNTIYF	TGTGCCAGCAAACGACAGGGGGCGTATGGAAACACCATATATTTT
TRBV7-3	many	TRBJ2-3	TRBD2	CASSLTRGGAQYF	TGTGCCAGCAGCTTAACGCGCGGGGGGGCCCAGTATTTT
TRBV7-9	few	TRBJ2-7	-	CASSSLYEQYF	TGTGCCAGCAGCTCCTTATACGAGCAGTACTTC
TRBV18	-	TRBJ2-1	TRBD2	CASSPPGLAGGPGSYNEQFF	TGTGCCAGCTCACCACCCGGACTAGCGGGGGGGCCCGGTAGTTACAATGAGCAGTTCTTC
TRBV6-1	many	TRBJ2-7	-	CASRALSGTYEQYF	TGTGCCAGCAGGGCGCTATCAGGGACCTACGAGCAGTACTTC
TRBV24-1	many	TRBJ2-7	TRBD1	CATSDPGGPRDEQYF	TGTGCCACCAGTGATCCAGGGGGACCGAGGGACGAGCAGTACTTC
TRBV19	few	TRBJ2-2	TRBD1	CATSGTGGPGELFF	TGTGCCACCTCCGGGACAGGGGGCCCCGGGGAGCTGTTTTTT
TRBV7-8	many	TRBJ2-5	TRBD1	CASDRGWETQYF	TGTGCCAGCGACAGGGGGTGGGAGACCCAGTACTTC
TRBV15	few	TRBJ2-7	-	CATSRVSQGGEQYF	TGTGCCACCAGCAGAGTTTCCCAGGGCGGCGAGCAGTACTTC
TRBV27	few	TRBJ2-7	TRBD1	CASSSSGQGAYEQYF	TGTGCCAGCAGTTCGTCGGGACAGGGGGCGTACGAGCAGTACTTC
TRBV12-3/TRBV12-4	-	TRBJ2-5	-	CASSLIETQYF	TGTGCCAGCAGTTTAATCGAGACCCAGTACTTC
TRBV5-4	few	TRBJ1-3	-	CASSFGGAGANTIYF	TGTGCCAGCAGCTTTGGTGGGGCCGGCGCAAACACCATATATTTT
TRBV7-9	-	TRBJ2-5	TRBD2	CASSVAGKETQYF	TGTGCCAGCAGCGTAGCGGGTAAAGAGACCCAGTACTTC
TRBV7-9	few	TRBJ2-5	-	CASSLSAQETQYF	TGTGCCAGCAGCTTATCGGCACAAGAGACCCAGTACTTC